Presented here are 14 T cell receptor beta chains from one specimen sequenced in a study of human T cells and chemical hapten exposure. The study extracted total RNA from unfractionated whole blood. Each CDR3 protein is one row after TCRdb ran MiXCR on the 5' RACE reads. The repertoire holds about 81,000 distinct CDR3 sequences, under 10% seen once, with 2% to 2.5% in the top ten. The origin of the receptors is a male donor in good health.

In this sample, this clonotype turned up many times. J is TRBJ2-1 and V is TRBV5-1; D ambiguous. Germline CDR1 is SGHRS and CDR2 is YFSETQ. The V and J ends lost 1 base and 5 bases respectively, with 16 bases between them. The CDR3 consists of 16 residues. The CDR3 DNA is TGCGCCAGCAGCTTGTTGCAGACCGAAGACCACAATGAGCAGTTCTTC. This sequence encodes CASSLLQTEDHNEQFF.

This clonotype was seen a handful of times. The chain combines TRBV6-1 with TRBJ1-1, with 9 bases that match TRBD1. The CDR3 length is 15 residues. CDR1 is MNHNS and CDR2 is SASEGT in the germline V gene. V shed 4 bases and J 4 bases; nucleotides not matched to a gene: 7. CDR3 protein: CASSVLQGALTEAFF. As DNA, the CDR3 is TGTGCCAGCAGTGTCTTACAGGGGGCTCTCACTGAAGCTTTCTTT.

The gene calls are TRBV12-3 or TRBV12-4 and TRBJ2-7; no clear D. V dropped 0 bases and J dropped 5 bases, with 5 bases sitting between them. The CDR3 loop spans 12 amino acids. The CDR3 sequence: CASSLAQNEQYF. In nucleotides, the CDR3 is TGTGCCAGCAGTTTAGCGCAAAACGAGCAGTACTTC.

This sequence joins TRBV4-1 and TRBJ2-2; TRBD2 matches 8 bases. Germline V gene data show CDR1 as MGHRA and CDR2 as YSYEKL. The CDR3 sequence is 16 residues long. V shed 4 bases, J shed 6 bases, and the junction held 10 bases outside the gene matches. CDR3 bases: TGCGCCAGCAGCCCGATCGGGAGGGCCAACTCCGGGGAGCTGTTTTTT. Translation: CASSPIGRANSGELFF.

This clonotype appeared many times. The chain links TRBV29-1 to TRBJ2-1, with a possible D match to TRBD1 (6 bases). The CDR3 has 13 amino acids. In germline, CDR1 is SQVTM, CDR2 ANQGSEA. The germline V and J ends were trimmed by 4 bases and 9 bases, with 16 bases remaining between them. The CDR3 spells CSVVPDSTTEQFF. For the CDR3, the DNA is TGCAGCGTTGTCCCGGACAGTACCACTGAGCAGTTCTTC.

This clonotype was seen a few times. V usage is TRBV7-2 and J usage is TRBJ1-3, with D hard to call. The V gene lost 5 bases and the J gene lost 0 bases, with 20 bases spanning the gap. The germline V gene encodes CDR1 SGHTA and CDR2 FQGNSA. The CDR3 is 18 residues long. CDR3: CASSPRPSGGSSGNTIYF. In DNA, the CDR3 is TGTGCCAGCAGCCCCCGTCCCTCGGGAGGGAGCTCTGGAAACACCATATATTTT.

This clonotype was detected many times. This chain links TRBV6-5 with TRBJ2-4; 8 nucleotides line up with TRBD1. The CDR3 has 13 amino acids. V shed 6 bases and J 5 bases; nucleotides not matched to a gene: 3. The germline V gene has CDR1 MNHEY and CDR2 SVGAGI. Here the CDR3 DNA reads TGTGCCAGCAGGACAGGGGATGAAAACATTCAGTACTTC. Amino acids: CASRTGDENIQYF.

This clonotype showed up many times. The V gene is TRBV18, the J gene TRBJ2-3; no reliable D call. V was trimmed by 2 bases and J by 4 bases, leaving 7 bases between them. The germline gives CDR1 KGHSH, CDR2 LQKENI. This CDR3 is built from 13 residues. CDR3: CASSPGPPDTQYF. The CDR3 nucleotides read TGTGCCAGCTCACCAGGGCCCCCAGATACGCAGTATTTT.

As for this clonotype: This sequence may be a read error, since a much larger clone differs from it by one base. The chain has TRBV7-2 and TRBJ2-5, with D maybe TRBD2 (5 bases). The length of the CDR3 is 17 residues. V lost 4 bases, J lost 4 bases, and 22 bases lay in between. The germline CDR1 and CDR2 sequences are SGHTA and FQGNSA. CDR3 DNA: TGTGCCAGCAGCTGGTCACTAGTGGGTAGGGTAGTAGAGACCCAGTACTTC. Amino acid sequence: CASSWSLVGRVVETQYF.

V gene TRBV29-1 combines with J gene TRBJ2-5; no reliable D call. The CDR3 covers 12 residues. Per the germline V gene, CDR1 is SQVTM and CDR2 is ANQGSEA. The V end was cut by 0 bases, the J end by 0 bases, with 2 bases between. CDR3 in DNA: TGCAGCGTTGAAGAACACCAAGAGACCCAGTACTTC. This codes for CSVEEHQETQYF.

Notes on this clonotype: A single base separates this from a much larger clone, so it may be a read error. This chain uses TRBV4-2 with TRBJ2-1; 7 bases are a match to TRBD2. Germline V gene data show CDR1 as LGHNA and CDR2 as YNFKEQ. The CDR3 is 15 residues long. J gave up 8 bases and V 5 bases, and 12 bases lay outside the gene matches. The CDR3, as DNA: TGTGCCAGCAGCTTGAGCCTGCGGGAGTGTGATGAGCAGTTCTTC. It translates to CASSLSLRECDEQFF.

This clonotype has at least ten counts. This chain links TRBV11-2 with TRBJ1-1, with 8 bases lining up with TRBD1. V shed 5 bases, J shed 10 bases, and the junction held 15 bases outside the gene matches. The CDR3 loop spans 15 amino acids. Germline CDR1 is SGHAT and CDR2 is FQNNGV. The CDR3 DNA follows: TGTGCCAGCAGCCGAGAAGACAGGGGTCGGGCTAGAGCTTTCTTT. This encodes CASSREDRGRARAFF.

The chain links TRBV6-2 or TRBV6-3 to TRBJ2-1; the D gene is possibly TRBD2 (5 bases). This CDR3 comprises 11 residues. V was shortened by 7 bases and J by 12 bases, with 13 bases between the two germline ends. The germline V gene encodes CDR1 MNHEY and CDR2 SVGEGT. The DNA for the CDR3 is TGTGCCAGCACCGTCGGTGGGAGGCAGTTCTTC. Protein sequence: CASTVGGRQFF.

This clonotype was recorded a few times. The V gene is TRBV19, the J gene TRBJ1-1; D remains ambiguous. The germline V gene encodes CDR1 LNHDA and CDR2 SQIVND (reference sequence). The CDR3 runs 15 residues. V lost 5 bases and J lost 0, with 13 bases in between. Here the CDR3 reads CASSRTVLMNTEAFF. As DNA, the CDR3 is TGTGCCAGTAGTCGGACGGTGCTCATGAACACTGAAGCTTTCTTT.